One and the same sample provided the 24 T cell receptor beta chains below, sequenced in a study of vaccination and CD4 T cells after COVID-19. Their antigen targets remain unknown. Sequencing of the DNA from cultured CD4+ T cells was carried out with the Oncomine TCR Beta short-read assay. TCRdb re-called the PCR reads through MiXCR, storing one row per CDR3 protein. The sample has more than 12,000 distinct CDR3 sequences; about 35% are singletons. Described treatment: approximately 9-day PBMC culture with coronavirus spike peptide pools or control peptides (ViraFEST assay). The sequencing sample was made of cultured CD4+ T cells from blood. All receptors come from a human donor with COVID-19.

V is TRBV7-9 and J is TRBJ1-1; TRBD1 might be the D (5 bases). This CDR3 has 15 amino acids. V was pared by 7 bases and J by 1 base, with 16 bases between. Germline V gives CDR1 SEHNR, CDR2 FQNEAQ (reference sequence). CDR3 residues: CASNPDGRANTEAFF. The DNA of the CDR3 is TGTGCCAGCAATCCCGACGGCAGGGCGAACACTGAAGCTTTCTTT.

This clonotype was picked up a small number of times. This chain joins TRBV20-1 and TRBJ2-5; weak D call: TRBD2 (7 bases). The length of the CDR3 is 14 residues. V gave up 6 bases and J gave up 5 bases, with 19 bases separating them. Germline CDR1 is DFQATT and CDR2 is SNEGSKA (reference sequence). This chain's CDR3 is CSAQESRGGETQYF. The CDR3 coding sequence is TGCAGTGCCCAAGAGAGTAGGGGGGGGGAGACCCAGTACTTC.

In the case of this clonotype: The CDR3 does not end in the conserved phenylalanine or tryptophan, so this is likely a read error. The J gene is TRBJ2-5, the V gene TRBV19; D not resolved. The ends were cut back, 2 bases at V and 5 bases at J, with 12 bases in the middle. Germline CDR1 is LNHDA and CDR2 is SQIVND (reference sequence). This CDR3 comprises 14 residues. CDR3: CASSIRWTDETQYY. In DNA form, the CDR3 reads TGTGCCAGTAGTATACGCTGGACGGACGAGACCCAGTACTAC.

This clonotype has just a few counts. This chain uses TRBV20-1 with TRBJ1-2; D is possibly TRBD1 (5 bases). The CDR3 extends over 16 amino acids. The germline gives CDR1 DFQATT, CDR2 SNEGSKA (reference sequence). CDR3 in DNA: TGCATCGTTCGCGCACCCCAAGGGGTCGCAGACTATGGCTACACCTTC. This translates into CIVRAPQGVADYGYTF.

This clonotype has more than one count but fewer than ten. The chain recombines TRBV7-8 with TRBJ1-2; TRBD1 matches at 9 bases. The length of the CDR3 is 15 residues. Germline CDR1 is SGHVS and CDR2 is FQNEAQ. V lost 1 base, J lost 8 bases, and 8 bases stayed unmatched. The DNA of the CDR3 is TGTGCCAGCAGCTTAGTCCCGGGACAGGGAGGGGGCTACACCTTC. Its protein is CASSLVPGQGGGYTF.

J is TRBJ2-1 and V is TRBV2; the match to TRBD1 covers 7 bases. The CDR3 length is 12 residues. Germline V gene lookup returns CDR1 SNHLY and CDR2 FYNNEI. J was trimmed by 8 bases and V by 8 bases; bases with no gene match: 6. The CDR3 DNA reads as TGTGCCAGCTCGAGGGGGCAGGATGAGCAGTTCTTC. This gives the protein CASSRGQDEQFF.

This chain joins TRBV6-5 and TRBJ2-7; possibly TRBD2 for D (6 bases). The CDR3 contains 14 residues. V lost 4 bases to trimming and J lost 3 bases, with 13 bases between them. CDR1 and CDR2 from the germline V gene are MNHEY and SVGAGI. CDR3 sequence (DNA): TGTGCCAGCAGTTTAGGGACTTCCAGCTACGAGCAGTACTTC. Translated, it gives CASSLGTSSYEQYF.

This clonotype ranks as medium-sized. The chain couples TRBV7-9 to TRBJ1-6, with D unclear. The CDR3 extends over 15 amino acids. CDR1 is SEHNR, CDR2 FQNEAQ, per germline (reference sequence). Trimming removed 5 bases from V and 4 bases from J, with 12 bases in between. The DNA for the CDR3 is TGTGCCAGCAGCCAGGCGGGGATGTATAATTCACCCCTCCACTTT. Translated, it gives CASSQAGMYNSPLHF. The variable domain in full, with the rest retrieved from reference TRBV7-9 and TRBJ1-6, is DTGVSQNPRHKITKRGQNVTFRCDPISEHNRLYWYRQTLGQGPEFLTYFQNEAQLEKSRLLSDRFSAERPKGSFSTLEIQRTEQGDSAMYLCASSQAGMYNSPLHFGNGTRLTVT.

This clonotype has only a few counts. At one end the junction does not follow the germline gene, possibly because of a read error. This chain connects TRBV24-1 to TRBJ1-5; 7 bases map to TRBD1. This CDR3 has 14 amino acids. Looked up from germline, CDR1 is KGHDR and CDR2 is SFDVKD. In DNA form, the CDR3 reads TGTGCCACCAGTGACCGACAGGGCAACCAGCCCCAGCATTTT. Translated, it gives CATSDRQGNQPQHF.

This chain links TRBV2 with TRBJ2-4, with D unresolved. This CDR3 comprises 13 residues. Between the trimmed V and J ends, which lost 4 bases and 2 bases, there was a span of 6 bases. In germline, CDR1 is SNHLY, CDR2 FYNNEI. As DNA, the CDR3 is TGTGCCAGCAGTGCCCGAACCAAAAACATTCAGTACTTC. Translation: CASSARTKNIQYF.

This clonotype was recorded a few times. This chain links TRBV20-1 with TRBJ1-3; maybe TRBD1 (5 bases). V was clipped by 6 bases and J by 0 bases, with 12 bases between them. The CDR3 sequence is 14 residues long. Germline assignment: CDR1 DFQATT and CDR2 SNEGSKA (reference sequence). CDR3 sequence: CSASLTDSGNTIYF. The CDR3, as DNA: TGCAGTGCCAGCTTGACAGACTCTGGAAACACCATATATTTT.

This clonotype has more than one count but fewer than ten. The J gene is TRBJ1-5, the V gene TRBV30, with no clear D. V dropped 5 bases and J dropped 6 bases, with 17 bases sitting between them. The CDR3 runs to 14 residues. Germline CDR1 is GTSNPN and CDR2 is SVGIG (reference sequence). CDR3 sequence (DNA): TGTGCCTGGGGCGAGGGCGATTATGGTCAGCCCCAGCATTTT. It codes for CAWGEGDYGQPQHF.

The chain recombines TRBV30 with TRBJ1-5; D remains ambiguous. Germline V gene lookup returns CDR1 GTSNPN and CDR2 SVGIG (reference sequence). V was clipped by 5 bases and J by 5 bases, with 16 bases between them. The CDR3 loop spans 14 amino acids. The CDR3 coding sequence is TGTGCCTGGCGACAACCCCGGAGCGATCAGCCCCAGCATTTT. The encoded protein is CAWRQPRSDQPQHF.

This clonotype was detected only a few times. The chain employs TRBV7-2 and TRBJ1-1; D is ambiguous. Deletions cut 5 bases from V and 11 bases from J, with 9 bases between. From germline, CDR1 is SGHTA and CDR2 FQGNSA. CDR3 length: 10 residues. CDR3 loop: CASSPKVAFF. The CDR3 nucleotides are TGTGCCAGCAGCCCTAAAGTCGCTTTCTTT.

This chain links TRBV19 with TRBJ1-5, with D perhaps matching TRBD1 (5 bases). The V end was cut by 10 bases, the J end by 5 bases, with 24 bases between. Looked up from germline, CDR1 is LNHDA and CDR2 is SQIVND (reference sequence). The CDR3 spans 16 residues. CDR3 loop: CATLLLGDGADQPQHF. The CDR3 coding sequence is TGTGCCACCTTACTCCTAGGAGACGGGGCTGATCAGCCCCAGCATTTT. The complete variable domain, with remaining parts taken from reference TRBV19 and TRBJ1-5, reads DGGITQSPKYLFRKEGQNVTLSCEQNLNHDAMYWYRQDPGQGLRLIYYSQIVNDFQKGDIAEGYSVSREKKESFPLTVTSAQKNPTAFYLCATLLLGDGADQPQHFGDGTRLSIL.

This chain connects TRBV19 to TRBJ1-6; D might be TRBD1 (5 bases). This CDR3 has 12 residues. Germline CDR1 is LNHDA and CDR2 is SQIVND (reference sequence). V was shortened by 11 bases and J by 11 bases, with 16 bases between the two germline ends. The CDR3 region is CAGGEELPPLHF. In DNA, the CDR3 is TGTGCCGGGGGGGAGGAATTGCCACCCCTCCACTTT. The complete variable domain, with remaining parts taken from reference TRBV19 and TRBJ1-6, reads DGGITQSPKYLFRKEGQNVTLSCEQNLNHDAMYWYRQDPGQGLRLIYYSQIVNDFQKGDIAEGYSVSREKKESFPLTVTSAQKNPTAFYLCAGGEELPPLHFGNGTRLTVT.

The chain is built from TRBV6-1 and TRBJ1-6; D remains unclear. The V end was cut by 6 bases, the J end by 0 bases, with 9 bases between. Germline V gene sequence: CDR1 MNHNS, CDR2 SASEGT. This CDR3 is built from 15 residues. The CDR3 coding sequence is TGTGCCAGCAGAACACCGAGCTCCTATAATTCACCCCTCCACTTT. It is translated as CASRTPSSYNSPLHF.

The J gene is TRBJ2-2, the V gene TRBV5-1; 9 positions agree with TRBD2. Trimming took 4 bases from V and 6 from J; bases not matched to a gene: 10. Germline V CDR1 and CDR2: SGHRS, YFSETQ. This CDR3 is 16 amino acids long. CDR3: CASSAPTSGGAGELFF. The CDR3 DNA follows: TGCGCCAGCAGCGCACCGACTAGCGGAGGGGCCGGGGAGCTGTTTTTT.

J is TRBJ2-3 and V is TRBV18, with D tentatively TRBD1 (6 bases). The CDR3 has 17 residues. Trimming left V 5 bases short and J 0 bases short, with 18 bases between. The germline V gene encodes CDR1 KGHSH and CDR2 LQKENI. CDR3 loop: CASSIVSGAGSTDTQYF. DNA for the CDR3: TGTGCCAGCTCAATAGTCTCAGGGGCCGGAAGCACAGATACGCAGTATTTT.

This chain links TRBV6-1 with TRBJ2-7; TRBD1 might be the D (6 bases). Germline V gene data show CDR1 as MNHNS and CDR2 as SASEGT. The CDR3 consists of 14 residues. Trimming left V 9 bases short and J 2 bases short, with 17 bases between. CDR3 region: CASLLQGSPYEQYF. The CDR3 nucleotides read TGTGCCAGTTTACTACAGGGATCTCCCTACGAGCAGTACTTC.

J is TRBJ2-7 and V is TRBV24-1; a possible D gene is TRBD1 (5 bases). The V and J ends lost 5 bases and 8 bases respectively, with 12 bases between them. Germline V gene data show CDR1 as KGHDR and CDR2 as SFDVKD. CDR3 length: 12 residues. As DNA, the CDR3 is TGTGCCACCAGTGTTGACAGCGCTAAGCAGTACTTC. Residues: CATSVDSAKQYF.

The CDR3 DNA reads TGTGCCAGCAGCCGAACAGGAGTTAGCAATCAGCCCCAGCATTTT. Protein: CASSRTGVSNQPQHF. This chain joins TRBV3-1 and TRBJ1-5; the D gene is possibly TRBD1 (5 bases). Trimming took 4 bases from V and 0 from J, leaving 10 bases between them. Germline loops: CDR1 LGHDT, CDR2 YNNKEL (reference sequence). The CDR3 has 15 residues.

This chain uses TRBV6-1 with TRBJ2-7; D uncertain. The V gene's germline CDR1 is MNHNS and CDR2 SASEGT. Deletions cut 5 bases from V and 3 bases from J, with 8 bases between. The CDR3 extends over 12 amino acids. CDR3 in DNA: TGTGCCAGCAGTCCATCAGACTACGAGCAGTACTTC. Protein: CASSPSDYEQYF.

This chain joins TRBV10-3 and TRBJ1-1; TRBD1 might be the D (6 bases). CDR3 length: 13 amino acids. Trimming removed 7 bases from V and 3 bases from J, with 12 bases in between. Germline values: CDR1 ENHRY, CDR2 SYGVKD. The CDR3, as DNA: TGTGCCATCAATACATCAGGGGACACTGAAGCTTTCTTT. It translates to CAINTSGDTEAFF.